A selection of T cell receptor beta chains follows, all from one sample in a study of cytotoxic CD8 clonotypes in ibrutinib-treated CLL. Measured with immunoSEQ multiplex PCR; TCRdb has only the in-frame clones, and not every one. The repertoire has approximately 74,000 clones, over 75% of them found once; the top ten carry around 7.7%. The sequences come from PBMCs, collected at disease progression, from a patient treated with ibrutinib. The source of these receptors is a human donor with chronic lymphocytic leukemia. Each CDR3 is given with its conserved first and last residue. The order of the fields is clone size, V gene, CDR3 length, D gene, J gene, CDR3 protein, CDR3 DNA. D genes are given only for firm matches. Size is stated for part of the rows, as once, few or many counts, or as a class when the clone is expanded.

abundance: -
v_gene: TRBV2
len: 15
d_gene: -
j_gene: TRBJ1-2
CDR3aa: CASSAPGTFNYGYTF
CDR3nt: TGTGCCAGCAGTGCCCCCGGGACATTCAACTATGGCTACACCTTC

abundance: -
v_gene: TRBV20-1
len: 11
d_gene: -
j_gene: TRBJ2-7
CDR3aa: CSVLGGYEQYF
CDR3nt: TGCAGTGTCCTAGGCGGCTACGAGCAGTACTTC

abundance: -
v_gene: TRBV4-2
len: 17
d_gene: TRBD2
j_gene: TRBJ2-3
CDR3aa: CASSQWGVGLEWNTQYF
CDR3nt: TGTGCCAGCAGCCAGTGGGGAGTGGGACTAGAATGGAATACGCAGTATTTT

abundance: -
v_gene: TRBV11-2
len: 15
d_gene: -
j_gene: TRBJ2-2
CDR3aa: CASSRVILGTGELFF
CDR3nt: TGTGCCAGCAGCCGAGTTATTTTGGGGACCGGGGAGCTGTTTTTT

abundance: few
v_gene: TRBV6-1
len: 14
d_gene: -
j_gene: TRBJ1-5
CDR3aa: CASRVGRSNQPQHF
CDR3nt: TGTGCCAGCAGAGTTGGTAGAAGCAATCAGCCCCAGCATTTT

abundance: few
v_gene: TRBV7-9
len: 13
d_gene: -
j_gene: TRBJ2-5
CDR3aa: CASTRGGVETQYF
CDR3nt: TGTGCCAGCACCCGGGGTGGGGTGGAGACCCAGTACTTC

abundance: -
v_gene: TRBV27
len: 14
d_gene: TRBD1
j_gene: TRBJ1-2
CDR3aa: CASSADRGQGGYTF
CDR3nt: TGTGCCAGCAGTGCGGACAGGGGGCAAGGTGGCTACACCTTC

abundance: -
v_gene: TRBV28
len: 14
d_gene: TRBD1
j_gene: TRBJ1-1
CDR3aa: CASSSAGGSTEAFF
CDR3nt: TGTGCCAGCAGTTCAGCAGGGGGGTCCACTGAAGCTTTCTTT

abundance: -
v_gene: TRBV11-1
len: 12
d_gene: -
j_gene: TRBJ2-5
CDR3aa: CASSHGGETQYF
CDR3nt: TGTGCCAGCAGCCACGGGGGTGAGACCCAGTACTTC

abundance: -
v_gene: TRBV7-8
len: 16
d_gene: -
j_gene: TRBJ2-7
CDR3aa: CASSLVGWGNSYEQYF
CDR3nt: TGTGCCAGCAGCTTAGTGGGGTGGGGTAACTCCTACGAGCAGTACTTC

abundance: -
v_gene: TRBV28
len: 14
d_gene: TRBD1
j_gene: TRBJ2-3
CDR3aa: CASRQGDRERTQYF
CDR3nt: TGTGCCAGCAGACAGGGGGACAGGGAGAGGACGCAGTATTTT

abundance: -
v_gene: TRBV18
len: 17
d_gene: TRBD2
j_gene: TRBJ2-2
CDR3aa: CASSPYAGGVDTGELFF
CDR3nt: TGTGCCAGCTCACCGTACGCGGGGGGAGTCGACACCGGGGAGCTGTTTTTT

abundance: -
v_gene: TRBV25-1
len: 14
d_gene: -
j_gene: TRBJ1-5
CDR3aa: CASSEPGDSQPQHF
CDR3nt: TGTGCCAGCAGTGAACCAGGGGATTCTCAGCCCCAGCATTTT

abundance: -
v_gene: TRBV5-6
len: 14
d_gene: -
j_gene: TRBJ1-5
CDR3aa: CASSLGRYNQPQHF
CDR3nt: TGTGCCAGCAGCTTGGGGCGGTACAATCAGCCCCAGCATTTT

abundance: -
v_gene: TRBV5-1
len: 14
d_gene: -
j_gene: TRBJ1-4
CDR3aa: CASSLSLTNEKLFF
CDR3nt: TGCGCCAGCAGCTTGTCGTTGACTAATGAAAAACTGTTTTTT

abundance: few
v_gene: TRBV5-1
len: 14
d_gene: -
j_gene: TRBJ1-1
CDR3aa: CASSLMGGTNEAFF
CDR3nt: TGCGCCAGCAGCTTGATGGGGGGGACTAATGAAGCTTTCTTT

abundance: -
v_gene: TRBV19
len: 13
d_gene: -
j_gene: TRBJ1-5
CDR3aa: CASRSTGFQPQHF
CDR3nt: TGTGCCAGTAGGTCTACAGGGTTTCAGCCCCAGCATTTT

abundance: -
v_gene: TRBV27
len: 13
d_gene: -
j_gene: TRBJ1-6
CDR3aa: CASSLVQDSPLHF
CDR3nt: TGTGCCAGCAGTTTAGTACAGGATTCACCCCTCCACTTT

abundance: once
v_gene: TRBV28
len: 17
d_gene: -
j_gene: TRBJ2-4
CDR3aa: CASSLLEPARAKNIQYF
CDR3nt: TGTGCCAGCAGTCTCCTGGAGCCCGCGAGAGCCAAAAACATTCAGTACTTC

abundance: -
v_gene: TRBV7-8
len: 14
d_gene: -
j_gene: TRBJ2-3
CDR3aa: CASSPRELADTQYF
CDR3nt: TGTGCCAGCAGCCCTCGGGAGCTCGCAGATACGCAGTATTTT

abundance: -
v_gene: TRBV27
len: 12
d_gene: -
j_gene: TRBJ1-2
CDR3aa: CASSSRGFGYTF
CDR3nt: TGTGCCAGCAGTTCTCGGGGTTTTGGCTACACCTTC

abundance: -
v_gene: TRBV5-1
len: 15
d_gene: -
j_gene: TRBJ1-4
CDR3aa: CASSLGDGHNEKLFF
CDR3nt: TGCGCCAGCAGCTTGGGGGACGGCCACAATGAAAAACTGTTTTTT

abundance: -
v_gene: TRBV30
len: 12
d_gene: -
j_gene: TRBJ2-5
CDR3aa: CAWSVSGETQYF
CDR3nt: TGTGCCTGGAGTGTCAGTGGAGAGACCCAGTACTTC

abundance: -
v_gene: TRBV6-5
len: 13
d_gene: -
j_gene: TRBJ2-2
CDR3aa: CASSKTPTGELFF
CDR3nt: TGTGCCAGCAGTAAGACACCCACCGGGGAGCTGTTTTTT

abundance: once
v_gene: TRBV6-6
len: 14
d_gene: -
j_gene: TRBJ1-2
CDR3aa: CASSYVRDGAGYTF
CDR3nt: TGTGCCAGCAGTTACGTAAGGGACGGAGCTGGCTACACCTTC

abundance: -
v_gene: TRBV15
len: 14
d_gene: -
j_gene: TRBJ2-1
CDR3aa: CATSREGGDNEQFF
CDR3nt: TGTGCCACCAGCAGAGAAGGGGGGGACAATGAGCAGTTCTTC

abundance: -
v_gene: TRBV19
len: 16
d_gene: -
j_gene: TRBJ1-1
CDR3aa: CASTKSDSIFGTEAFF
CDR3nt: TGTGCCAGTACAAAATCGGACAGCATCTTCGGCACTGAAGCTTTCTTT

abundance: -
v_gene: TRBV18
len: 13
d_gene: -
j_gene: TRBJ2-7
CDR3aa: CASTSSTAYEQYF
CDR3nt: TGTGCCAGCACCAGCTCTACCGCCTACGAGCAGTACTTC